What follows is one T cell receptor beta chain and its context. Antigen specificity is unknown. This specimen belongs to a study of vaccination effects on CD4 cells after COVID-19. Overall study context: Researchers reported culturing 2 million or so PBMC in each well, adding 8 to 10 IU/ml IL-2 and 10 ug/ml peptides.

CD4+ T cells were isolated after around 10 days of culture. Two doses of BNT162b2 or mRNA-1273 vaccine were administered to participants. TCRdb's table, derived via immunoSEQ multiplex PCR, lists solely in-frame clones and lacks some. The data contain around 49,000 clones, 55% to 85% of them seen just once; the ten biggest clones take up over 8.5%. This CDR3 contains 18 residues. V is TRBV21-1 and J is TRBJ1-3; the table's D call, TRBD1, was not checked against the DNA. TRBV21-1 is deemed a pseudogene. The sequenced sample was CD4+ T cells from PBMCs cultured without peptide, obtained after COVID-19 vaccination. The receptor was derived from a human donor who received a COVID-19 vaccine. In DNA, the CDR3 is TGTGCCAGCAGCAAAGAGGGACATAGGGAAATGAAGAGAAACACCATATATTTT. Its translation is CASSKEGHREMKRNTIYF.